The source of this T cell receptor beta chain is a study of cytomegalovirus exposure and HLA in healthy donors. About the study: The roughly 110 validation repertoires matched the roughly 650 first-cohort repertoires in platform, a later analysis reported.

V lost 3 bases to trimming and J lost 4 bases, with 16 bases between them. CDR3 length: 15 residues. Germline V CDR1 and CDR2: MNHEY, SMNVEV (reference sequence). Assay: immunoSEQ multiplex PCR; the TCRdb copy retains only in-frame clones and omits some. Of about 83,000 clones listed, 95% to 96% are singletons. What was sequenced was PBMCs. The genes are TRBV27 and TRBJ2-7; TRBD2 is a possible D gene (5 bases). This receptor was identified in a woman younger than 30 in good health and CMV-seronegative. The CDR3 loop is CASSFGLGRTYEQYF. The CDR3 bases are TGTGCCAGCAGTTTCGGCCTAGGACGGACTTACGAGCAGTACTTC.